The 28 T cell receptor beta chains in this list originate from one sample, sequenced in a study of patients and donors after allogeneic stem cell transplantation (dated by TCRdb to the early 2020s). The library was generated by RT-PCR. TCRdb names NextSeq 550 as the instrument used. In-frame beta chains were kept once TCRdb had trimmed the public reads at Q25 with fastp and called clones with MiXCR. Entries that share a CDR3 protein sequence are merged under the most common genes and DNA. The sample table shows about 960,000 distinct CDR3 sequences, and about a sixth are seen once. The ten largest clones represent roughly 6% of the sample. The sequenced sample was blood, either unsorted or a sorted T cell fraction (not recorded which). All receptors come from a human donor who was either an allogeneic HSCT recipient or a stem cell or donor lymphocyte infusion donor (not recorded which). It is not recorded whose cells these are; they may come from a transplant donor.

The rearrangement links TRBV12-3 or TRBV12-4 to TRBJ2-7; 11 bases line up with TRBD1. CDR3 length: 14 residues. The V and J ends lost 3 bases and 6 bases, in that order; junction bases with no gene match: 4. The CDR3 region is CASSFWTGGPEQYF. The CDR3 DNA follows: TGTGCCAGCAGTTTCTGGACAGGGGGCCCCGAGCAGTACTTC.

This clonotype was detected only once. V usage is TRBV19 and J usage is TRBJ2-7; D could derive from TRBD1 or TRBD2 (5 bases each). V was trimmed by 1 base and J by 5 bases, leaving 12 bases between them. Per germline, CDR1 LNHDA and CDR2 SQIVND (reference sequence). The CDR3 runs to 14 residues. CDR3 sequence: CASSIVLGENEQYF. For the CDR3, the DNA is TGTGCCAGTAGTATAGTCCTGGGGGAGAACGAGCAGTACTTC.

Concerning this clonotype itself: A read error is possible here, since a much larger clone lies one base away. V gene TRBV2 combines with J gene TRBJ2-1, with TRBD1 matching over 10 bases. The CDR3 spans 14 residues. Germline CDR1 and CDR2: SNHLY and FYNNEI. J gave up 4 bases and V 4 bases, and 1 base lay outside the gene matches. CDR3 region: CASSGDRGYNEQFF. CDR3 nucleotides: TGTGCCAGCAGTGGGGACAGGGGATACAATGAGCAGTTCTTC.

The chain links TRBV20-1 to TRBJ2-2; perhaps TRBD1 as D (7 bases). Germline CDR1 DFQATT, CDR2 SNEGSKA (reference sequence). Trimming left V 5 bases short and J 7 bases short, with 17 bases between. The CDR3 is 14 residues long. CDR3 residues: CSADGGGAIGELFF. The CDR3 nucleotides are TGCAGTGCTGATGGAGGGGGCGCGATCGGGGAGCTGTTTTTT.

V gene TRBV7-9 combines with J gene TRBJ2-7; a possible D gene is TRBD1 (5 bases). CDR1 is SEHNR and CDR2 is FQNEAQ in the germline V gene (reference sequence). Trimming shortened V by 2 bases and J by 5 bases, and 13 bases separated the two germline ends. This CDR3 region has 14 residues. The CDR3 region is CASSLRAGPNEQYF. The CDR3 DNA is TGTGCCAGCAGCTTAAGGGCAGGGCCTAACGAGCAGTACTTC. Filled out from reference TRBV7-9 and TRBJ2-7, the complete variable domain reads DTGVSQNPRHKITKRGQNVTFRCDPISEHNRLYWYRQTLGQGPEFLTYFQNEAQLEKSRLLSDRFSAERPKGSFSTLEIQRTEQGDSAMYLCASSLRAGPNEQYFGPGTRLTVT.

Ten or more counts support this clonotype. This sequence joins TRBV12-3 or TRBV12-4 and TRBJ2-7, with D uncertain. The V and J ends lost 5 bases and 1 base respectively, with 15 bases between them. CDR3 length: 15 residues. CDR3 in DNA: TGTGCCAGCAGTCTCAGGCCGGGCCCTTCCTACGAGCAGTACTTC. This gives the protein CASSLRPGPSYEQYF.

This clonotype was counted a few times. The chain couples TRBV10-2 to TRBJ2-5, with 8 bases that match TRBD2. Trimming cost V 8 bases and J 4 bases; bases outside gene matches: 12. The V gene's germline CDR1 is WSHSY and CDR2 SAAADI. The CDR3 contains 15 residues. CDR3 sequence reads: CASLATSEDGETQYF. The CDR3 DNA reads as TGCGCCAGCCTAGCGACTAGCGAAGATGGAGAGACCCAGTACTTC.

This chain uses TRBV3-1 with TRBJ2-1, with TRBD2 matching 12 bases. The CDR3 is 16 residues long. CDR1 LGHDT and CDR2 YNNKEL come from the germline V gene (reference sequence). Losses at the gene ends were 4 bases for V and 7 bases for J; bases not matched to a gene: 8. CDR3 DNA sequence: TGTGCCAGCAGCCCCGTGAGGACTAGCGGGAAAAATGAGCAGTTCTTC. Translating gives CASSPVRTSGKNEQFF.

The rearrangement links TRBV4-1 to TRBJ2-7; D remains unclear. Trimming pared 1 base from V and 8 bases from J, leaving 12 bases between. CDR3 length equals 13 residues. Germline V lookup: CDR1 MGHRA, CDR2 YSYEKL. The CDR3 protein is CASSQALGFKQYF. The CDR3 DNA is TGCGCCAGCAGCCAAGCTCTGGGATTCAAGCAGTACTTC.

J is TRBJ1-6 and V is TRBV7-8, with D unresolved. V was clipped by 1 base and J by 5 bases, with 12 bases between them. The germline V gene encodes CDR1 SGHVS and CDR2 FQNEAQ. This CDR3 comprises 16 residues. The CDR3 spells CASSLVGRRDNSPLHF. The CDR3 coding sequence is TGTGCCAGCAGCTTAGTCGGGAGGAGGGATAATTCACCCCTCCACTTT.

This clonotype was counted many times. This sequence joins TRBV12-3 or TRBV12-4 and TRBJ1-5, with 10 bases that match TRBD1. CDR3 length: 14 residues. Unmatched junction bases numbered 11, after V lost 8 bases and J lost 10 bases. The CDR3 DNA sequence: TGTGCCAGCGCAACGAGGACAGGGGGGGAACCCCAGCATTTT. Translated, it gives CASATRTGGEPQHF.

This clonotype showed up many times. The DNA of the CDR3 is TGTGCCAGCAGTTTAGGCCCAGGGACTGAAGCTTTCTTT. Translated, it gives CASSLGPGTEAFF. The chain joins TRBV12-3 or TRBV12-4 to TRBJ1-1; D is possibly TRBD1 (5 bases). The V end was cut by 1 base, the J end by 5 bases, with 8 bases between. This CDR3 contains 13 residues.

This clonotype has a handful of counts. V is TRBV29-1 and J is TRBJ2-2; D remains ambiguous. CDR3 length: 12 amino acids. Germline V CDR1 and CDR2: SQVTM, ANQGSEA. The V end was cut by 6 bases, the J end by 1 base, with 6 bases between. CDR3 coding DNA: TGCAGCGTGAAATGGAACACCGGGGAGCTGTTTTTT. Translating gives CSVKWNTGELFF.

This clonotype turned up a few times. The chain couples TRBV9 to TRBJ2-3, with 8 bases lining up with TRBD2. The V gene's germline CDR1 is SGDLS and CDR2 YYNGEE. V shed 0 bases, J shed 4 bases, and the junction held 4 bases outside the gene matches. The CDR3 is 15 amino acids. The CDR3 region is CASSVDGGAADTQYF. The CDR3 DNA reads TGTGCCAGCAGCGTAGACGGGGGGGCCGCAGATACGCAGTATTTT. Full variable domain (outside the CDR3, taken from reference TRBV9 and TRBJ2-3): DSGVTQTPKHLITATGQRVTLRCSPRSGDLSVYWYQQSLDQGLQFLIQYYNGEERAKGNILERFSAQQFPDLHSELNLSSLELGDSALYFCASSVDGGAADTQYFGPGTRLTVL.

This clonotype was found many times. This sequence joins TRBV12-3 or TRBV12-4 and TRBJ2-5; D unresolved. The CDR3 runs to 14 residues. V lost 4 bases, J lost 1 base, and 10 bases lay in between. This CDR3 reads CASSSIASQETQYF. As DNA, the CDR3 is TGTGCCAGCAGTTCAATCGCCAGCCAAGAGACCCAGTACTTC.

This clonotype was counted between two and nine times. The chain is built from TRBV30 and TRBJ1-2; D gene unclear. CDR3 length equals 12 residues. Germline lookup yields CDR1 GTSNPN and CDR2 SVGIG (reference sequence). Trimming left V 3 bases short and J 5 bases short, with 10 bases between. As DNA, the CDR3 is TGTGCCTGGAGAGCAGAAAAATATGGCTACACCTTC. Protein: CAWRAEKYGYTF.

This clonotype was found a few times. The chain joins TRBV20-1 to TRBJ1-4; 8 bases are shared with TRBD1. Trimming removed 3 bases from V and 7 bases from J; junction bases left unmatched: 4. CDR3 length equals 13 residues. Germline V gene lookup returns CDR1 DFQATT and CDR2 SNEGSKA (reference sequence). This chain's CDR3 is CSARGTGREKLFF. The CDR3 DNA reads as TGCAGTGCTAGGGGGACAGGACGTGAAAAACTGTTTTTT.

The chain joins TRBV24-1 to TRBJ2-1, with TRBD2 matching 9 bases. The CDR3 is made up of 17 amino acids. Per the germline V gene, CDR1 is KGHDR and CDR2 is SFDVKD. V gave up 3 bases and J gave up 12 bases; unmatched junction bases: 17. The CDR3 DNA is TGTGCCACCAGTGATCCGCGCCGAAGCGGGGGGTTCCTCGGGCAGTTCTTC. Its translation is CATSDPRRSGGFLGQFF.

The table lists this clonotype with a few counts. The chain combines TRBV20-1 with TRBJ1-4; possibly TRBD1 for D (6 bases). Germline CDR1 DFQATT, CDR2 SNEGSKA (reference sequence). CDR3 size: 12 residues. The germline V and J ends were trimmed by 8 bases and 7 bases, with 14 bases remaining between them. The CDR3 is CSLTGGSEKLFF. The CDR3 bases are TGCAGTTTGACAGGCGGAAGTGAAAAACTGTTTTTT.

A few counts support this clonotype. The chain employs TRBV12-3 or TRBV12-4 and TRBJ1-1, with D uncertain. Deletions cut 3 bases from V and 7 bases from J, with 15 bases between. The CDR3 extends over 14 amino acids. The CDR3 spells CASSLKGIRDEAFF. The CDR3 DNA is TGTGCCAGCAGTTTGAAGGGAATTCGGGATGAAGCTTTCTTT.

The table lists this clonotype with many counts. The chain links TRBV5-1 to TRBJ1-1; no definite D call. Germline-derived CDR1 and CDR2 are SGHRS and YFSETQ. V was shortened by 0 bases and J by 5 bases, with 11 bases between the two germline ends. This CDR3 contains 14 residues. The CDR3 bases are TGCGCCAGCAGCTTGGGACTTCTGGGTACTGAAGCTTTCTTT. Its translation: CASSLGLLGTEAFF.

V gene TRBV15 combines with J gene TRBJ2-2, with D unresolved. The germline V and J ends were trimmed by 2 bases and 5 bases, with 3 bases remaining between them. The germline V gene encodes CDR1 LNHNV and CDR2 YYDKDF (reference sequence). This CDR3 has 12 residues. The CDR3 loop is CATSRWTGELFF. CDR3 bases: TGTGCCACCAGCAGATGGACCGGGGAGCTGTTTTTT.

This chain uses TRBV20-1 with TRBJ1-6, with D possibly matching TRBD1 (5 bases). Per the germline V gene, CDR1 is DFQATT and CDR2 is SNEGSKA (reference sequence). V gave up 2 bases and J gave up 8 bases, with 16 bases separating them. There are 15 residues in the CDR3. CDR3 residues: CSARQIGTVDSPLHF. In nucleotides, the CDR3 is TGCAGTGCTAGACAGATCGGGACCGTCGATTCACCCCTCCACTTT.

This sequence joins TRBV4-1 and TRBJ1-1, with TRBD1 as a possible D gene (5 bases). Looked up from germline, CDR1 is MGHRA and CDR2 is YSYEKL. V lost 1 base and J 11 bases, leaving 17 bases between the germline ends. There are 14 residues in the CDR3. CDR3 in amino acids: CASSQVGIGTGAFF. CDR3 in DNA: TGCGCCAGCAGCCAAGTAGGTATTGGGACCGGTGCTTTCTTT.

The J gene is TRBJ2-2, the V gene TRBV11-2; no clear D. V lost 5 bases, J lost 4 bases, and 11 bases lay in between. Germline CDR1 is SGHAT and CDR2 is FQNNGV. This CDR3 region has 14 residues. CDR3 region: CASSQDISTGELFF. The CDR3 bases are TGTGCCAGCAGCCAAGACATCAGCACCGGGGAGCTGTTTTTT.

This clonotype was counted between two and nine times. One end of the junction fails to match germline, which may point to a read error. The rearrangement joins TRBV28 to TRBJ1-1, with a tentative D call TRBD1 (6 bases). Germline values: CDR1 MDHEN, CDR2 SYDVKM. The CDR3 has 12 residues. The CDR3 region has the DNA TGCGGAACGACAGGTCCGAACACTGAAGCTTTCTTT. Its translation: CGTTGPNTEAFF.

The chain couples TRBV2 to TRBJ1-1; no clear D gene. Deletions cut 2 bases from V and 6 bases from J, with 16 bases between. Germline loops: CDR1 SNHLY, CDR2 FYNNEI. The CDR3 has 15 amino acids. CDR3 bases: TGTGCCAGCAGTGAAAACCGGGTCCCGATCTCTGAAGCTTTCTTT. Its protein is CASSENRVPISEAFF.

The chain is built from TRBV7-8 and TRBJ2-3; D is ambiguous. With 1 base removed from V and 4 bases from J, the gap between germline ends came to 9 bases. The CDR3 consists of 14 residues. Germline assignment: CDR1 SGHVS and CDR2 FQNEAQ. The CDR3: CASSLGGTPDTQYF. The CDR3 nucleotides read TGTGCCAGCAGCTTAGGAGGCACCCCAGATACGCAGTATTTT.